The 18 T cell receptor beta chains below come from one sample, sequenced in a study of shared clonotypes between healthy human individuals. Repertoires were generated with immunoSEQ multiplex PCR, while TCRdb's copy carries only in-frame clones and drops some. The table shows 2 million to 2.5 million clones, with about 95% occurring only once. Terminally differentiated effector memory CD45RA+ cells were excluded from the naive CD8 cells, which were CD45RO-negative and positively selected for CCR7. Source material: naive CD8+ T cells sorted from blood. The receptors were gathered from a man younger than 30 in good health.

The CDR3 DNA sequence: TGTGCCAGCAGCTCACCGGGACTAGCGGGGGACACCTACGAGCAGTACTTC. Translated, it gives CASSSPGLAGDTYEQYF. The V call is TRBV7-9, the J call TRBJ2-7, with 14 nucleotides matching TRBD2. The CDR3 sequence is 17 residues long. Trimming cost V 4 bases and J 2 bases; bases outside gene matches: 7. Per the germline V gene, CDR1 is SEHNR and CDR2 is FQNEAQ (reference sequence).

V and J are TRBV1 and TRBJ1-3. TRBV1 is an annotated pseudogene. This CDR3 spans 17 amino acids. CDR3 sequence: CTSSQAPALYSGNTIYF. In DNA, the CDR3 is TGCACCAGCAGCCAAGCTCCAGCTCTCTACTCTGGAAACACCATATATTTT.

This chain uses TRBV5-4 with TRBJ2-7, with 14 bases lining up with TRBD2. The germline V gene has CDR1 SGHNT and CDR2 YYREEE (reference sequence). CDR3 size: 15 residues. V trimming: 3 bases; J trimming: 5 bases; junction bases outside the gene matches: 4. CDR3 bases: TGTGCCAGCAGCTGGGGGACTAGCGGGAGTAACGAGCAGTACTTC. Translation gives CASSWGTSGSNEQYF.

The V call is TRBV29-1, the J call TRBJ2-1; D perhaps matches TRBD2 (6 bases). V was clipped by 5 bases and J by 3 bases, with 14 bases between them. Germline CDR1 SQVTM, CDR2 ANQGSEA. The CDR3 is 14 residues long. CDR3 in DNA: TGCAGCGTTTCCTGGTCGGGGGTCTACAATGAGCAGTTCTTC. Its protein is CSVSWSGVYNEQFF.

This sequence joins TRBV27 and TRBJ2-7, with 7 bases identical to TRBD1. V gave up 4 bases and J gave up 3 bases; unmatched junction bases: 6. CDR3 length: 14 residues. Looked up from germline, CDR1 is MNHEY and CDR2 is SMNVEV (reference sequence). Written as DNA, the CDR3 is TGTGCCAGCAGTTACCAACAGGGGCGCTACGAGCAGTACTTC. It yields the protein CASSYQQGRYEQYF.

The CDR3 nucleotides read TGTGCCAGCAGCCGGATCAGGGGGGATGGCTACGAGCAGTACTTC. This encodes CASSRIRGDGYEQYF. The chain combines TRBV7-8 with TRBJ2-7; D might be TRBD1 (7 bases). V was shortened by 5 bases and J by 3 bases, with 17 bases between the two germline ends. CDR1 is SGHVS and CDR2 is FQNEAQ in the germline V gene. This CDR3 is built from 15 residues. Together with reference TRBV7-8 and TRBJ2-7, the CDR3 gives the full variable domain: GAGVSQSPRYKVAKRGQDVALRCDPISGHVSLFWYQQALGQGPEFLTYFQNEAQLDKSGLPSDRFFAERPEGSVSTLKIQRTQQEDSAVYLCASSRIRGDGYEQYFGPGTRLTVT.

As DNA, the CDR3 is TGTGCTAGTGGCCCCGATGAGGGGCCCACAGATACGCAGTATTTT. This gives the protein CASGPDEGPTDTQYF. The chain recombines TRBV12-5 with TRBJ2-3; perhaps D is TRBD1 or TRBD2 (5 bases each). The germline V gene has CDR1 LGHNT and CDR2 FRNRAP. Trimming left V 6 bases short and J 2 bases short, with 15 bases between. The CDR3 has 15 residues.

V usage is TRBV5-6 and J usage is TRBJ1-2, with a tentative D call TRBD1 (5 bases). CDR1 and CDR2 from the germline V gene are SGHDT and YYEEEE. V lost 4 bases and J lost 0, with 7 bases in between. This CDR3 has 13 amino acids. In nucleotides, the CDR3 is TGTGCCAGCAGCCCGGGGGCTAACTATGGCTACACCTTC. Translated: CASSPGANYGYTF. Supplemented by reference TRBV5-6 and TRBJ1-2, the full variable domain reads DAGVTQSPTHLIKTRGQQVTLRCSPKSGHDTVSWYQQALGQGPQFIFQYYEEEERQRGNFPDRFSGHQFPNYSSELNVNALLLGDSALYLCASSPGANYGYTFGSGTRLTVV.

The V and J genes are TRBV7-9 and TRBJ2-4, with D unclear. V lost 4 bases, J lost 0 bases, and 13 bases lay in between. The length of the CDR3 is 16 residues. CDR1 and CDR2 (germline): SEHNR, FQNEAQ (reference sequence). The CDR3 DNA reads as TGTGCCAGCAGCTCCCCCTCGGGTCTAGCCAAAAACATTCAGTACTTC. This codes for CASSSPSGLAKNIQYF.

This clone has only one observation. V usage is TRBV13 and J usage is TRBJ2-5, with D possibly matching TRBD2 (6 bases). CDR3 size: 15 residues. Germline lookup yields CDR1 PRHDT and CDR2 FYEKMQ (reference sequence). The V end was cut by 5 bases, the J end by 4 bases, with 17 bases between. The CDR3 bases are TGTGCCAGCAGCGACCATCAAAGGACTATAGAGACCCAGTACTTC. Translating it yields CASSDHQRTIETQYF.

The rearrangement joins TRBV11-3 to TRBJ2-1, with 8 nucleotides matching TRBD2. From germline, CDR1 is SGHNT and CDR2 YENEEA. This CDR3 region has 15 residues. V lost 4 bases, J lost 0 bases, and 2 bases stayed unmatched. The CDR3 DNA reads as TGTGCCAGCAGCTCCGGGACTAGCTCCTACAATGAGCAGTTCTTC. Translation gives CASSSGTSSYNEQFF.

The rearrangement uses TRBV27 and TRBJ2-7; D possibly uses TRBD1 or TRBD2 (5 bases each). Per germline, CDR1 MNHEY and CDR2 SMNVEV (reference sequence). The V gene lost 0 bases and the J gene lost 7 bases, with 10 bases spanning the gap. The CDR3 consists of 13 residues. DNA of the CDR3: TGTGCCAGCAGTTTATCGGGGGACGGGGAGCAGTACTTC. Translated: CASSLSGDGEQYF.

The CDR3 region is CASSAGTGEDYNEQFF. The CDR3, as DNA: TGTGCCAGCAGCGCCGGGACAGGGGAGGACTACAATGAGCAGTTCTTC. The chain has TRBV7-9 and TRBJ2-1; 10 positions agree with TRBD1. Trimming at V came to 5 bases and at J to 3 bases, leaving 7 bases not matched to a gene. The germline V gene has CDR1 SEHNR and CDR2 FQNEAQ (reference sequence). The CDR3 is made up of 16 amino acids.

This clone appeared once. V gene TRBV14 combines with J gene TRBJ2-7; possibly TRBD1 for D (5 bases). V was clipped by 3 bases and J by 2 bases, with 11 bases between them. Germline CDR1 is SGHDN and CDR2 is FVKESK. The CDR3 is 14 residues long. The DNA of the CDR3 is TGTGCCAGCAGCCAGATCACAGGAGCCTACGAGCAGTACTTC. As protein: CASSQITGAYEQYF.

V usage is TRBV6-1 and J usage is TRBJ2-5; D gene ambiguous. CDR1 MNHNS and CDR2 SASEGT come from the germline V gene. The CDR3 is 13 amino acids. V lost 2 bases, J lost 3 bases, and 7 bases lay in between. In DNA form, the CDR3 reads TGTGCCAGCAGTGAACGTCTGGAAGAGACCCAGTACTTC. This encodes CASSERLEETQYF.

The chain joins TRBV4-3 to TRBJ2-1; 8 bases match TRBD2. Germline-derived CDR1 and CDR2 are LGHNA and YSLEER. Unmatched junction bases numbered 8, after V lost 0 bases and J lost 4 bases. The CDR3 totals 17 residues. The CDR3 is CASSQDLLSGSYNEQFF. The CDR3 DNA follows: TGCGCCAGCAGCCAAGATCTATTGAGCGGGAGTTACAATGAGCAGTTCTTC.

This rearrangement joins TRBV15 to TRBJ1-4; the D is unclear. With 0 bases removed from V and 0 bases from J, the gap between germline ends came to 14 bases. Per germline, CDR1 LNHNV and CDR2 YYDKDF (reference sequence). The CDR3 length is 18 residues. The CDR3 region has the DNA TGTGCCACCAGCAGAGATCCCCAGCGTTCCGCAACTAATGAAAAACTGTTTTTT. It is translated as CATSRDPQRSATNEKLFF.

The chain combines TRBV29-1 with TRBJ2-3; 8 nucleotides align to TRBD2. The germline V gene has CDR1 SQVTM and CDR2 ANQGSEA. V was pared by 7 bases and J by 4 bases, with 19 bases of the junction left unmatched. The CDR3 sequence is 17 residues long. The CDR3 DNA reads TGCAGCGGATCCGGGCTGAAAACGGGAGGGATATCAGATACGCAGTATTTT. As protein: CSGSGLKTGGISDTQYF.